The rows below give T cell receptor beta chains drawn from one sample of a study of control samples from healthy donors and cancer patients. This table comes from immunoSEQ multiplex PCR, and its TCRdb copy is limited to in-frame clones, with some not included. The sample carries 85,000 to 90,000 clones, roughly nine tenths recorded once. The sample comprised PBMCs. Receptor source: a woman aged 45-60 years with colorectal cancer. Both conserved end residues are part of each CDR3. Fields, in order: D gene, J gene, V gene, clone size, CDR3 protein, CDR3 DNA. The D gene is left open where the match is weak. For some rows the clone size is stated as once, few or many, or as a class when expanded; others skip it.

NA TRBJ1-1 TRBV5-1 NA CASSVEGRTEAFF TGCGCCAGCAGCGTGGAGGGGAGAACTGAAGCTTTCTTT
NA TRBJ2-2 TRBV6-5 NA CASTRDVTGELFF TGTGCCAGCACCCGGGACGTGACCGGGGAGCTGTTTTTT
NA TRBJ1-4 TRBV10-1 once CASSEGSANEKLFF TGCGCCAGCTCAGAGGGTTCGGCTAATGAAAAACTGTTTTTT
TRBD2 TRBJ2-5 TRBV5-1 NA CASSSASGGEQETQYF TGCGCCAGCAGCTCCGCTAGCGGGGGGGAACAAGAGACCCAGTACTTC
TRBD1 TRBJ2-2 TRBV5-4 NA CASSPGQGPTGELFF TGTGCCAGCAGTCCGGGACAGGGTCCCACCGGGGAGCTGTTTTTT
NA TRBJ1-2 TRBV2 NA CASTEGLNYGYTF TGTGCCAGCACGGAGGGTTTAAACTATGGCTACACCTTC
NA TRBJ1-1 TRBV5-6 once CASSILRTIMNTEAFF TGTGCCAGCAGCATTTTGAGGACGATCATGAACACTGAAGCTTTCTTT
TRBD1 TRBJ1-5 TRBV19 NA CASRSGQPSNQPQHF TGTGCCAGTAGATCGGGACAGCCGAGCAATCAGCCCCAGCATTTT
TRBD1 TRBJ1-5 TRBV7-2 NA CASSLLSGTAYSNQPQHF TGTGCCAGCAGCCTCCTCTCCGGGACAGCTTATAGCAATCAGCCCCAGCATTTT
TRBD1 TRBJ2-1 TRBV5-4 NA CASSLRGGTGINEQFF TGTGCCAGCAGCTTGAGGGGCGGGACAGGAATCAATGAGCAGTTCTTC
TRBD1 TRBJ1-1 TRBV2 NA CASRGGQGTINTEAFF TGTGCCAGCAGGGGGGGACAGGGAACTATTAACACTGAAGCTTTCTTT
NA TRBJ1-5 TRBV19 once CATSIAVNQPQHF TGTGCCACCTCAATTGCAGTTAATCAGCCCCAGCATTTT
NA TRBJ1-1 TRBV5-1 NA CASSLVEGGDTEAFF TGCGCCAGCAGCTTGGTGGAGGGGGGTGACACTGAAGCTTTCTTT
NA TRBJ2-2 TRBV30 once CAWSRRGAGTGELFF TGTGCCTGGAGTCGTAGGGGGGCGGGCACCGGGGAGCTGTTTTTT
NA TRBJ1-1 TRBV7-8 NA CASSRTVMNTEAFF TGTGCCAGCAGCCGGACAGTCATGAACACTGAAGCTTTCTTT
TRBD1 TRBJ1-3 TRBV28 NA CASHDQGAGNTIYF TGTGCCAGCCACGACCAGGGGGCGGGAAACACCATATATTTT
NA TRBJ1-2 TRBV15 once CATSRDLDGGYTF TGTGCCACCAGCAGAGATTTGGACGGAGGCTACACCTTC
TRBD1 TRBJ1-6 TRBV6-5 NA CASRGTGTSPLHF TGTGCCAGCAGAGGGACAGGGACTTCACCCCTCCACTTT
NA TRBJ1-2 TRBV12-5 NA CASGLSNSGDGYTF TGTGCTAGTGGTTTGTCCAACAGTGGAGATGGCTACACCTTC
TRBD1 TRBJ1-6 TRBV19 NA CASSTGQSNSPLHF TGTGCCAGTAGTACGGGACAGAGTAATTCACCCCTCCACTTT
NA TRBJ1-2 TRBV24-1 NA CATSDPGMGYGYTF TGTGCCACCAGTGATCCTGGTATGGGCTATGGCTACACCTTC
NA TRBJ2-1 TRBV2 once CASWYTGNEQFF TGTGCCAGCTGGTACACGGGCAATGAGCAGTTCTTC
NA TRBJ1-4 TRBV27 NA CASSLWGTNEKLFF TGTGCCAGCAGTTTATGGGGAACTAATGAAAAACTGTTTTTT
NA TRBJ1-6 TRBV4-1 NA CASSQEVINSPLHF TGCGCCAGCAGCCAAGAGGTGATTAATTCACCCCTCCACTTT
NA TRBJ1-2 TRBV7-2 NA CASSLEGEGGYTF TGTGCCAGCAGCTTAGAGGGCGAAGGAGGCTACACCTTC
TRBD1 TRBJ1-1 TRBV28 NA CASRSAQGDTEAFF TGTGCCAGCAGGTCGGCTCAGGGGGACACTGAAGCTTTCTTT